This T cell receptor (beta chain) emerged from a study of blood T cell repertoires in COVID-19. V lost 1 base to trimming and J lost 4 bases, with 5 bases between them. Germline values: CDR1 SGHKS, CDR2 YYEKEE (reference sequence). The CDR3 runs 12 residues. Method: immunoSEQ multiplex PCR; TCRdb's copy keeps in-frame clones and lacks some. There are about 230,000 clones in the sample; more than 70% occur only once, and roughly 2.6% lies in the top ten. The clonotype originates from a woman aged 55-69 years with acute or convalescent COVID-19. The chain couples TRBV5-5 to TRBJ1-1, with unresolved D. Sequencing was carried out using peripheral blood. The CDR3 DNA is TGTGCCAGCAGCTTGAGCGGCACTGAAGCTTTCTTT. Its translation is CASSLSGTEAFF.